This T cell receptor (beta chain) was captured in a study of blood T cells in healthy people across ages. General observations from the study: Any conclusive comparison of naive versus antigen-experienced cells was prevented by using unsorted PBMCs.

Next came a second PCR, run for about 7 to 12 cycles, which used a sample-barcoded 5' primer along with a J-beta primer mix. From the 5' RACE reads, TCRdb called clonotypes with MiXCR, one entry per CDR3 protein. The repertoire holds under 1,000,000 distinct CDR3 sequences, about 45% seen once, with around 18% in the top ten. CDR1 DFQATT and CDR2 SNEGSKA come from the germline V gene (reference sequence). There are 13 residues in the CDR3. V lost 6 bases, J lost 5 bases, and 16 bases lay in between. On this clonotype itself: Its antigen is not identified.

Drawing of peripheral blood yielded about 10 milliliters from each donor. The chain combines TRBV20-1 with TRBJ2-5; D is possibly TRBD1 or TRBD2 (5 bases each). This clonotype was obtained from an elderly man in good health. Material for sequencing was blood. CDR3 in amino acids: CSAPPGLRETQYF. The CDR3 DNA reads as TGCAGTGCCCCTCCGGGGCTCAGGGAGACCCAGTACTTC.